The 24 T cell receptor beta chains below come from one sample, sequenced in a study of T cells in Graves' hyperthyroidism and ophthalmopathy. RNA transcripts were the template for amplifying TCR beta CDR3 regions. The HTBI primer set served for first-round RT-PCR of the TCR CDR3. TCRdb fed the multiplex PCR reads into MiXCR, producing one record per CDR3 protein. In the table there are about 600,000 distinct CDR3 sequences, 14% of which are singletons. Specimen: blood. The source is a woman aged 18-30 years with Graves' ophthalmopathy.

Ten or more counts support this clonotype. The gene calls are TRBV28 and TRBJ2-1, with 8 bases lining up with TRBD2. This CDR3 has 11 residues. Germline-derived CDR1 and CDR2 are MDHEN and SYDVKM. V was clipped by 6 bases and J by 14 bases; unmatched bases: 6. For the CDR3, the DNA is TGTGCCAGCAGCATAGCGGGATGGGAGTTCTTC. It codes for CASSIAGWEFF.

Ten or more counts support this clonotype. Here the CDR3 reads CSVEGGTGAAYEQYF. CDR3 in DNA: TGCAGCGTTGAAGGGGGGACGGGGGCAGCTTACGAGCAGTACTTC. The chain joins TRBV29-1 to TRBJ2-7; D is perhaps TRBD1 or TRBD2 (6 bases each). The CDR3 consists of 15 residues. V lost 1 base and J 4 bases, leaving 17 bases between the germline ends. The germline CDR1 and CDR2 sequences are SQVTM and ANQGSEA.

This clonotype was seen ten or more times. The chain recombines TRBV27 with TRBJ2-7; D is unresolved. CDR1 is MNHEY, CDR2 SMNVEV, per germline (reference sequence). This CDR3 contains 14 residues. The V gene lost 2 bases and the J gene lost 7 bases, with 15 bases spanning the gap. The CDR3 spells CASSLRTTPAEQYF. The CDR3 nucleotides read TGTGCCAGCAGTTTACGGACCACACCTGCGGAGCAGTACTTC.

This clonotype was detected only a few times. The DNA for the CDR3 is TGTGCCACCAGTGAGGTCTACAATGAGCAGTTCTTC. Its protein is CATSEVYNEQFF. This chain connects TRBV24-1 to TRBJ2-1, with D hard to call. Germline V gene lookup returns CDR1 KGHDR and CDR2 SFDVKD. V gave up 4 bases and J gave up 3 bases, with 3 bases separating them. The CDR3 runs 12 residues.

This clonotype has at least ten counts. V and J are TRBV27 and TRBJ1-1, with a tentative D call TRBD1 (5 bases). Trimming left V 3 bases short and J 1 base short, with 9 bases between. The CDR3 sequence is 14 residues long. CDR1 is MNHEY and CDR2 is SMNVEV in the germline V gene (reference sequence). CDR3: CASSFGARNTEAFF. As DNA, the CDR3 is TGTGCCAGCAGTTTTGGGGCTAGGAACACTGAAGCTTTCTTT.

There are a few counts of this clonotype. V gene TRBV6-5 combines with J gene TRBJ2-5; 7 nucleotides line up with TRBD2. With 0 bases clipped from V and 2 bases from J, the junction kept 12 bases outside the gene matches. CDR3 length equals 18 residues. Germline CDR1 reads MNHEY; CDR2 reads SVGAGI. The CDR3 loop reads CASSYSRVLAVLQETQYF. The DNA of the CDR3 is TGTGCCAGCAGTTACTCGAGAGTCCTAGCGGTACTTCAAGAGACCCAGTACTTC.

This clonotype came up a few times. This chain joins TRBV5-1 and TRBJ2-7; TRBD1 or TRBD2 may be the D gene (6 bases each). CDR1 and CDR2 (germline): SGHRS, YFSETQ. The CDR3 extends over 14 amino acids. The V end was cut by 2 bases, the J end by 5 bases, with 14 bases between. The CDR3: CASSLWGAENEQYF. CDR3 in DNA: TGCGCCAGCAGCTTATGGGGGGCAGAGAACGAGCAGTACTTC.

This clonotype showed up just a few times. The CDR3 protein is CASSLGRTMELFF. CDR3 DNA: TGTGCCAGCAGTTTGGGGAGGACCATGGAGCTGTTTTTT. This rearrangement joins TRBV7-3 to TRBJ2-2; the D gene is possibly TRBD2 (6 bases). The CDR3 spans 13 residues. Germline values: CDR1 SGHTA, CDR2 FQGTGA. V was cut by 6 bases and J by 10 bases, with 15 bases left in between.

The chain employs TRBV7-2 and TRBJ2-5; perhaps TRBD1 as D (6 bases). Germline CDR1 reads SGHTA; CDR2 reads FQGNSA. V lost 5 bases, J lost 6 bases, and 10 bases lay in between. CDR3 length equals 12 residues. CDR3 protein: CASSPDRKTQYF. In DNA form, the CDR3 reads TGTGCCAGCAGCCCGGACAGAAAGACCCAGTACTTC.

The gene calls are TRBV20-1 and TRBJ2-1; 11 bases are a match to TRBD2. Germline V gene lookup returns CDR1 DFQATT and CDR2 SNEGSKA (reference sequence). The CDR3 is made up of 15 amino acids. V gave up 6 bases and J gave up 2 bases; unmatched junction bases: 6. As DNA, the CDR3 is TGCAGTGCCAGAAATAGCGGGAGGGCCTACAATGAGCAGTTCTTC. Amino acid sequence: CSARNSGRAYNEQFF.

The chain couples TRBV29-1 to TRBJ1-3; no reliable D call. Trimming left V 0 bases short and J 1 base short, with 4 bases between. Germline V gene sequence: CDR1 SQVTM, CDR2 ANQGSEA. There are 13 residues in the CDR3. CDR3 sequence (DNA): TGCAGCGTTGAAGACGGTTCTGGAAACACCATATATTTT. Translating it yields CSVEDGSGNTIYF.

This clonotype was counted between two and nine times. The V and J genes are TRBV6-2 or TRBV6-3 and TRBJ1-5; D not certain. The CDR3 has 12 residues. V lost 2 bases, J lost 7 bases, and 6 bases lay in between. From germline, CDR1 is MNHEY and CDR2 SVGEGT. This chain's CDR3 is CASSYDGQPQHF. In DNA, the CDR3 is TGTGCCAGCAGTTACGATGGACAGCCCCAGCATTTT.

This clonotype has a count of ten or more. The rearrangement joins TRBV27 to TRBJ2-7; the D gene could be TRBD1 or TRBD2 (6 bases each). V lost 2 bases and J 6 bases, leaving 11 bases between the germline ends. The CDR3 has 13 amino acids. CDR1 and CDR2 from the germline V gene are MNHEY and SMNVEV (reference sequence). CDR3 sequence reads: CASSLGGHGEQYF. The CDR3 DNA sequence: TGTGCCAGCAGTTTAGGGGGGCACGGCGAGCAGTACTTC.

This clonotype was found many times. The junction departs from the called germline gene at one end, perhaps through a read error. The V gene is TRBV6-1, the J gene TRBJ1-6, with 7 bases lining up with TRBD1. CDR3 length: 14 amino acids. CDR1 is MNHNS, CDR2 SASEGT, per germline. CDR3 amino acids: CASSRQGYYSPLHF. CDR3 DNA sequence: TGTGCCAGCAGCAGACAGGGCTATTATTCACCCCTCCACTTT.

The CDR3 DNA reads TGTGCCAGCCGCGCGCGCGTTACACCCTACCTCAGGGGGAATTCACCCCTCCACTTT. Protein sequence: CASRARVTPYLRGNSPLHF. The chain is built from TRBV6-1 and TRBJ1-6; 7 bases match TRBD1. With V trimmed by 8 bases and J by 7 bases, 23 bases remained unmatched. CDR3 length: 19 amino acids. Germline V gives CDR1 MNHNS, CDR2 SASEGT.

The genes are TRBV7-8 and TRBJ1-5; D gene ambiguous. With 8 bases removed from V and 7 bases from J, the gap between germline ends came to 15 bases. The germline CDR1 and CDR2 sequences are SGHVS and FQNEAQ. This CDR3 is 13 amino acids long. The CDR3 spells CASGRRHGQPQHF. As DNA, the CDR3 is TGTGCCAGCGGCCGTCGTCACGGCCAGCCCCAGCATTTT.

This sequence joins TRBV9 and TRBJ1-2; maybe TRBD1 (6 bases). The CDR3 has 15 amino acids. Trimming took 3 bases from V and 0 from J, leaving 12 bases between them. Germline CDR1 is SGDLS and CDR2 is YYNGEE. In DNA form, the CDR3 reads TGTGCCAGCAGCGAACAGGGACGGACTAACTATGGCTACACCTTC. Encoded protein: CASSEQGRTNYGYTF. The entire variable domain, with the rest obtained from reference TRBV9 and TRBJ1-2, is as follows: DSGVTQTPKHLITATGQRVTLRCSPRSGDLSVYWYQQSLDQGLQFLIQYYNGEERAKGNILERFSAQQFPDLHSELNLSSLELGDSALYFCASSEQGRTNYGYTFGSGTRLTVV.

To note about this clonotype: An end of the junction does not agree with germline; a read error may underlie this. The J gene is TRBJ1-4, the V gene TRBV7-9, with TRBD1 matching over 9 bases. CDR3 length: 14 amino acids. Germline CDR1 SEHNR, CDR2 FQNEAQ (reference sequence). The CDR3 sequence: CASSPGTGHEKLFF. The CDR3 nucleotides are TGCGCCAGCAGCCCTGGGACAGGGCATGAAAAACTGTTTTTT.

This clonotype was counted between two and nine times. CDR3 sequence: CASSPGQTMNTEAFF. The CDR3 region has the DNA TGTGCCAGTAGCCCGGGACAGACAATGAACACTGAAGCTTTCTTT. The chain carries TRBV19 and TRBJ1-1; TRBD1 agrees at 7 bases. Germline assignment: CDR1 LNHDA and CDR2 SQIVND (reference sequence). The CDR3 contains 15 residues. J was trimmed by 0 bases and V by 6 bases; bases with no gene match: 7.

This clonotype has ten or more counts. The V call is TRBV28, the J call TRBJ2-7; D call uncertain. Germline loops: CDR1 MDHEN, CDR2 SYDVKM. V gave up 4 bases and J gave up 2 bases, with 9 bases separating them. The CDR3 loop spans 13 amino acids. The CDR3 reads CASSWTVTYEQYF. The DNA of the CDR3 is TGTGCCAGCAGTTGGACGGTAACCTACGAGCAGTACTTC.

In its sample, this clonotype was seen many times. The V and J genes are TRBV6-1 and TRBJ2-7; D perhaps matches TRBD2 (6 bases). The V and J ends lost 5 bases and 0 bases respectively, with 11 bases between them. CDR1 is MNHNS, CDR2 SASEGT, per germline. There are 14 residues in the CDR3. The CDR3 nucleotides are TGTGCCAGCAGTCGGGAGTACTACTCCTACGAGCAGTACTTC. It codes for CASSREYYSYEQYF.

The table lists this clonotype with many counts. The DNA for the CDR3 is TGTGCCAGCAGTTGGACTAGCGGGAGTGGCAATGAGCAGTTCTTC. It codes for CASSWTSGSGNEQFF. V usage is TRBV7-2 and J usage is TRBJ2-1; 13 nucleotides match TRBD2. The CDR3 contains 15 residues. Germline V CDR1 and CDR2: SGHTA, FQGNSA. The junction had 5 bases not matched to a gene; V was cut back by 6 bases and J by 6 bases. Together with reference TRBV7-2 and TRBJ2-1, the CDR3 gives the full variable domain: GAGVSQSPSNKVTEKGKDVELRCDPISGHTALYWYRQSLGQGLEFLIYFQGNSAPDKSGLPSDRFSAERTGGSVSTLTIQRTQQEDSAVYLCASSWTSGSGNEQFFGPGTRLTVL.

In its sample, this clonotype was seen many times. This chain uses TRBV10-3 with TRBJ2-3; TRBD1 matches 7 bases. The V and J ends lost 0 bases and 5 bases, in that order; junction bases with no gene match: 8. The CDR3 covers 16 residues. Germline V gene sequence: CDR1 ENHRY, CDR2 SYGVKD. For the CDR3, the DNA is TGTGCCATCAGTGAGTCGATTGGACAGGCCAGAGATACGCAGTATTTT. This translates into CAISESIGQARDTQYF.

This clonotype occurred many times. The CDR3 DNA reads TGTGCCAGCAGTTTACAGGGGGCTAGCACAGATACGCAGTATTTT. It codes for CASSLQGASTDTQYF. The chain links TRBV12-3 or TRBV12-4 to TRBJ2-3; 8 bases are a match to TRBD1. There are 15 residues in the CDR3. Unmatched junction bases numbered 1, after V lost 2 bases and J lost 0 bases.